This TCR beta chain was identified in a study of beta chain features in type 1 diabetes. Study as a whole: Sorted cells examined across all samples numbered approximately 100 million.

Since all of the isolated RNA was reverse transcribed, expressed TCRB transcripts were what got sequenced. Each sample of naive, central memory or regulatory T cells had, on average, about 3.57 million reads. Clones were sequenced by immunoSEQ multiplex PCR, and TCRdb holds only the in-frame ones, with some missing. The sample lists 240,000 or so clones, 68% seen once, with 0.053% in the top ten. The CDR3 length is 16 residues. CDR1 is SGHTA, CDR2 FQGNSA, per germline. V was clipped by 5 bases and J by 0 bases, with 17 bases between them. J is TRBJ2-7 and V is TRBV7-2; D assignment may be TRBD1 or TRBD2 (5 bases each). Sequenced input: naive CD4+ T cells from blood. This TCR derives from a man aged 25-45 years in good health. CDR3 in DNA: TGTGCCAGCAGCCCCTTCACCGGGACCTACTCCTACGAGCAGTACTTC. Translation: CASSPFTGTYSYEQYF.